Listed below are T cell receptor beta chains from one sample, sequenced in a study of blood T cells in healthy people across ages. TCRdb reanalysed the 5' RACE reads using MiXCR and keeps one entry per CDR3 protein. This repertoire shows more than 550,000 distinct CDR3 sequences, over 20% found once; its top ten account for 22%. The sample comprised blood. These receptors all come from a man between 65 and 85 years old in good health. The CDR3 runs from the conserved cysteine through the conserved F or W. Clone size, where shown, is once, few, many, or a class for clones that have expanded.

J gene | V gene | clone size | CDR3 protein
TRBJ2-2 | TRBV20-1 | . | CSARPITGLTGELFF
TRBJ1-2 | TRBV20-1 | few | CSASTLQGGNYGYTF
TRBJ1-4 | TRBV5-1 | . | CASSLVTATNEKLFF
TRBJ2-5 | TRBV7-8 | once | CAGSHWEGQETQYF
TRBJ2-1 | TRBV20-1 | few | CSASFKGLAYNEQFF
TRBJ1-6 | TRBV7-6 | . | CASSFRGQDNSPLHF
TRBJ1-4 | TRBV7-9 | many | CASSRRGGVEKLFF
TRBJ1-2 | TRBV27 | . | CASRGQGASGYTF
TRBJ2-1 | TRBV10-3 | . | CAISDRANEQFF
TRBJ2-3 | TRBV12-3/TRBV12-4 | few | CASSETSGSSDTQYF
TRBJ2-2 | TRBV19 | few | CASSIRDRTGELFF
TRBJ2-3 | TRBV2 | . | CASSEARIGRYF
. | TRBV28 | . | CASSTPGQPYEQYF
TRBJ2-7 | TRBV12-3/TRBV12-4 | . | CASSWWGAYEQYF
TRBJ1-1 | TRBV12-3/TRBV12-4 | few | CASSSRGRRTEAFF
TRBJ2-3 | TRBV20-1 | many | CSVSLGGTDTQYF
TRBJ1-2 | TRBV20-1 | few | CSARVISGYTF
TRBJ1-2 | TRBV7-2 | many | CASSTRTGDYGYTF
TRBJ2-2 | TRBV5-1 | . | CASSLAEGPGELFF
TRBJ1-1 | TRBV29-1 | few | CSARTTGETEAFF
TRBJ1-5 | TRBV3-1 | . | CASSQTTNQPQHF
TRBJ2-3 | TRBV21-1 | few | CASSKYSGNTDTQYF
TRBJ1-2 | TRBV4-2 | . | CASSQDLWQGIRGGYTF
. | TRBV13 | few | CASSLGSGPYEQYF
TRBJ2-1 | TRBV5-5 | . | CASSLPATSGRNNEQFF
TRBJ2-1 | TRBV9 | . | CASSTQAGVSYNEQFF
. | TRBV2 | few | CASSPDREVNNEQFF
TRBJ2-3 | TRBV5-6 | . | CASSPSERSTDTQYF
TRBJ2-7 | TRBV12-2 | few | CASRLAPWDTCGFEQYF
TRBJ1-4 | TRBV3-1 | . | CASSNIQGVAEKLFF
TRBJ2-3 | TRBV7-2 | few | CASSLRDRSTDTQYF
TRBJ2-3 | TRBV20-1 | . | CSAHSGDTDTQYF
TRBJ2-3 | TRBV5-1 | . | CASRMNSPTDTQYF
TRBJ1-1 | TRBV24-1 | . | CATRSTGAVDTEAFF
TRBJ1-1 | TRBV29-1 | . | CSGRGGGAEAFF
TRBJ2-2 | TRBV5-6 | few | CASRRTSTGELFF
TRBJ1-1 | TRBV29-1 | . | CSAVRGGTEAFF
TRBJ1-2 | TRBV29-1 | . | CNAEQGYGYTF
TRBJ1-1 | TRBV9 | . | CASTTGRGTEAFF
TRBJ1-4 | TRBV5-1 | . | CASSLETETKKVVFF
. | TRBV5-1 | few | CASSLVLGNEQFF
TRBJ1-4 | TRBV7-2 | . | CASSTGPSGVEKLFF
TRBJ1-2 | TRBV3-1 | . | CASSQDFVGGYTF
TRBJ1-4 | TRBV25-1 | . | CASSEPGTGKEKLFF
. | TRBV3-1 | . | CASSLPGGVPNEQFF
TRBJ2-3 | TRBV20-1 | . | CSAESGGLLYTDTQYF
TRBJ2-7 | TRBV6-6 | . | CASSYSVSYEQYF
TRBJ2-5 | TRBV10-2 | few | CASSESYYQETQYF